The clone carrying this TCR beta chain occurred a few times. This entry is derived from a study of blood T cell repertoires in COVID-19. Study at large: Collection of acute and convalescent COVID-19 samples took place in the United States, Italy and Spain. The cDNA or gDNA used as material had been derived from T cells, B-cell-depleted T cells, or PBMCs.

From germline, CDR1 is SEHNR and CDR2 FQNEAQ (reference sequence). The CDR3 has 15 residues. With 1 base clipped from V and 10 bases from J, the junction kept 9 bases outside the gene matches. Methods used by the authors: Amplifying reference gene primers gave estimates of nucleated cell counts. This table comes from immunoSEQ multiplex PCR, and its TCRdb copy is limited to in-frame clones, with some not included. That table gives V, J and clone size, and the DNA gave D and trimming. The sample contains approximately 210,000 clones, about four fifths of which appear only once. Input material: peripheral blood. This receptor was obtained from a middle-aged woman with active or convalescent COVID-19. The rearrangement joins TRBV7-9 to TRBJ1-2, with 10 bases that match TRBD1. CDR3 nucleotides: TGTGCCAGCAGCTTAGAGATAGGGGGGACAGGGGACTACACCTTC. This translates into CASSLEIGGTGDYTF.